This TCR beta chain came from a study of Ad26.COV2.S vaccination and SARS-CoV-2 variants. About the research overall: Enrolled in COV1001, the donor was in the Ad26.COV2.S trial arm, which received the vaccine. Each vaccinee took Ad26.COV2.S intramuscularly, once or twice 56 days apart.

The study's findings and limits: The TCR-based breadth and depth measures might underestimate overall T cell responses. Participants in the vaccine arm had higher spike-specific TCR breadth; placebo recipients had lower.

TCRdb's table, derived via immunoSEQ multiplex PCR, lists solely in-frame clones and lacks some. This sample has about 440,000 clones; around 91% occur once, and the top ten carry under 4.5%. Indicated treatment: some 19 received Ad26.COV2.S at low or high dose, single or two shots; 5 received placebo; per-sample allocation not given. On day 63 after the first injection, vaccine and placebo recipients gave samples. Unmatched junction bases numbered 5, after V lost 5 bases and J lost 4 bases. The germline V gene has CDR1 MNHEY and CDR2 SMNVEV (reference sequence). CDR3 length equals 14 residues. This clone was seen a few times. Its antigen is as yet unknown.

The sample consisted of peripheral blood, taken in a trial of Ad26.COV2.S vaccine versus placebo. This TCR was sampled from a person between 18 and 65 years old who received the Ad26.COV2.S COVID-19 vaccine or a placebo. The gene calls are TRBV27 and TRBJ2-7; 10 nucleotides line up with TRBD2. The CDR3: CASSPSGSIYEQYF. The CDR3 coding sequence is TGTGCCAGCAGTCCTAGCGGGAGCATTTACGAGCAGTACTTC.